Each of the 29 T cell receptor beta chains below was sequenced from the same sample in a study of tissue T cells after allogeneic stem cell transplantation. The repertoire was sequenced with immunoSEQ multiplex PCR; TCRdb's copy has only in-frame clones and lacks some. Among tens of thousands of clones listed, roughly four fifths were seen once. The source material was sorted cells pooled from one or two spleens. The receptors shown here come from a pool of C57BL/6 mice in good health.

Concerning this clone itself: Mouse names are used for the genes. The DNA ends 1 residue before the CDR3 does, and the rest of the CDR3 is filled in from the germline J gene. The chain joins TRBV5 to TRBJ1-1; TRBD1 agrees at 7 bases. The CDR3 covers 16 residues. With 0 bases clipped from V and 0 bases from J, the junction kept 4 bases outside the gene matches. CDR1 is LGHNA and CDR2 is YNLKQL in the germline V gene (reference sequence). The CDR3 DNA, read in part, is TGTGCCAGCAGCCAAGATGGGGGACAGACAAACACAGAAGTCTTC. Translating gives CASSQDGGQTNTEVF. In full, the CDR3 reads CASSQDGGQTNTEVFF.

This clone was seen a handful of times. Mouse germline and gene names are used. The chain's CDR3 is CTCSADGRYEQYF. CDR3 DNA (partial): TGCACCTGCAGTGCAGATGGCAGATATGAACAGTAC. The V call is TRBV1, the J call TRBJ2-7, with D unresolved. The sequenced fragment ends 1 residue before the CDR3 boundary, so the rest is inferred from the germline J gene. Germline CDR1 is NSQYPW and CDR2 is LRSPGD (reference sequence). The CDR3 contains 13 residues. V lost 0 bases and J lost 4, with 7 bases in between. Full variable domain (remainder filled in from reference TRBV1 and TRBJ2-7): VTLLEQNPRWRLVPRGQAVNLRCILKNSQYPWMSWYQQDLQKQLQWLFTLRSPGDKEVKSLPGADYLATRVTDTELRLQVANMSQGRTLYCTCSADGRYEQYFGPGTRLTVL.

Concerning this clone itself: All gene names here are mouse names. With the read ending 1 residue before the CDR3 end, the germline J gene is used to fill in that end. J is TRBJ2-4 and V is TRBV2; 14 bases match TRBD2. Per the germline V gene, CDR1 is LGHNA and CDR2 is YSYQKL. The CDR3 spans 14 residues. V was pared by 0 bases and J by 10 bases, with 0 bases of the junction left unmatched. Partial CDR3 DNA: TGTGCCAGCAGCCAAGAGGGACTGGGGGGGCCCTTGTAC. The encoded protein is CASSQEGLGGPLY. The entire CDR3 sequence reads CASSQEGLGGPLYF. Together with reference TRBV2 and TRBJ2-4, the CDR3 gives the full variable domain: DPKIIQKPKYLVAVTGSEKILICEQYLGHNAMYWYRQSAKKPLEFMFSYSYQKLMDNQTASSRFQPQSSKKNHLDLQITALKPDDSATYFCASSQEGLGGPLYFGAGTRLSVL.

About this clone itself: Mouse names are used for the genes. The DNA ends 1 residue before the CDR3 does, and the rest of the CDR3 is filled in from the germline J gene. V is TRBV16 and J is TRBJ1-1; unclear D gene. CDR3 length: 15 residues. Trimming took 5 bases from V and 0 from J, leaving 13 bases between them. Germline CDR1 and CDR2: SGHSA and FRNQAP. The CDR3 DNA, read in part, is TGTGCAAGCAGCCTCCGGTCAAATTCAAACACAGAAGTCTTC. This translates into CASSLRSNSNTEVF. The entire CDR3 sequence reads CASSLRSNSNTEVFF.

About this clone itself: The gene names given are mouse names. Read coverage stops 1 residue before the CDR3 terminus; the germline J gene supplies the remainder. The gene calls are TRBV13-2 and TRBJ2-1; 8 nucleotides match TRBD1. This CDR3 has 12 amino acids. The trim removed 5 bases at V and 5 bases at J, leaving 0 bases unmatched. Germline V gene sequence: CDR1 NNHNN, CDR2 SYGAGS (reference sequence). The chain's CDR3 is CASGDRDAEQFF. The CDR3 DNA, read in part, is TGTGCCAGCGGGGACAGGGATGCTGAGCAGTTC.

As to this clone: The gene symbols are mouse symbols. The DNA ends 1 residue before the CDR3 does, and the rest of the CDR3 is filled in from the germline J gene. This same CDR3 is encoded by further DNA sequences in the sample. The rearrangement links TRBV13-2 to TRBJ2-4, with 10 positions matching TRBD2. The junction had 4 bases not matched to a gene; V was cut back by 4 bases and J by 2 bases. The CDR3 sequence is 15 residues long. Germline V gene sequence: CDR1 NNHNN, CDR2 SYGAGS (reference sequence). Partial CDR3 DNA: TGTGCCAGCGGTCCGGGACTGGGGTCTCAAAACACCTTGTAC. As protein: CASGPGLGSQNTLY. The complete CDR3 reads CASGPGLGSQNTLYF.

With respect to this clone: Mouse names are used for the genes. The CDR3 region is CASSFGTGGDTQYF. Incomplete CDR3 DNA: TGTGCCAGCAGTTTCGGGACAGGGGGGGACACCCAGTAC. The chain employs TRBV14 and TRBJ2-5; 11 bases line up with TRBD1. The read ends 1 residue before the CDR3 terminus; that terminus is restored from the germline J gene. This CDR3 spans 14 amino acids. Looked up from germline, CDR1 is SGHDT and CDR2 is FRDEAV. The V and J ends lost 1 base and 6 bases, in that order; junction bases with no gene match: 1. Full variable domain (rest looked up from reference TRBV14 and TRBJ2-5): EAGVTQSPRYAVLQEGQAVSFWCDPISGHDTLYWYQQPRDQGPQLLVYFRDEAVIDNSQLPSDRFSAVRPKGTNSTLKIQSAKQGDTATYLCASSFGTGGDTQYFGPGTRLLVL.

Concerning this clone itself: Gene labels here are mouse ones. The read stops 1 residue short of the end of the CDR3; the missing end is completed from the germline J gene. The rearrangement joins TRBV2 to TRBJ1-5, with a tentative D call TRBD1 (6 bases). Germline CDR1 and CDR2: LGHNA and YSYQKL. The CDR3 has 12 residues. V lost 3 bases and J 8 bases, leaving 8 bases between the germline ends. CDR3 sequence: CASSQPGEAPLF. The CDR3 bases that were read are TGTGCCAGCAGCCAGCCAGGGGAGGCTCCGCTT.

Concerning this clone itself: Here the gene names and germline are mouse. The read ends 1 residue shy of where the CDR3 ends; the end is completed using the germline J gene. The rearrangement uses TRBV2 and TRBJ1-5, with D perhaps matching TRBD1 (6 bases). This CDR3 comprises 15 residues. V was shortened by 1 base and J by 4 bases, with 11 bases between the two germline ends. Germline CDR1 is LGHNA and CDR2 is YSYQKL. The part of the CDR3 DNA that was read is TGTGCCAGCAGCCAAGCAGGGGACAAAAACCAGGCTCCGCTT. This sequence encodes CASSQAGDKNQAPL. The CDR3 as a whole reads CASSQAGDKNQAPLF. The full variable domain, in which reference TRBV2 and TRBJ1-5 provide the parts outside the CDR3, is DPKIIQKPKYLVAVTGSEKILICEQYLGHNAMYWYRQSAKKPLEFMFSYSYQKLMDNQTASSRFQPQSSKKNHLDLQITALKPDDSATYFCASSQAGDKNQAPLFGEGTRLSVL.

A note on this clone: All gene names here are mouse names. The DNA read from the CDR3 is TGTGCCAGCAGCAACAGGGCGGACACAGAAGTCTTC. It specifies CASSNRADTEVF. The whole CDR3 protein reads CASSNRADTEVFF. The chain carries TRBV3 and TRBJ1-1, with a possible D match to TRBD1 (6 bases). From the germline J gene comes the end of the CDR3, since the read stops 1 residue before it. Germline CDR1 and CDR2: SNHLY and FYNGKV (reference sequence). The CDR3 spans 13 residues. V was shortened by 5 bases and J by 3 bases, with 10 bases between the two germline ends.

Turning to this clone: The gene symbols are mouse symbols. The DNA ends 1 residue before the CDR3 does, and the rest of the CDR3 is filled in from the germline J gene. The V gene is TRBV1, the J gene TRBJ1-3; D uncertain. The CDR3 extends over 15 amino acids. CDR1 and CDR2 (germline): NSQYPW, LRSPGD (reference sequence). V dropped 0 bases and J dropped 0 bases, with 6 bases sitting between them. The CDR3 here is CTCSADRDSGNTLYF. CDR3 bases read: TGCACCTGCAGTGCAGATAGAGATTCTGGAAATACGCTCTAT.

Concerning this clone itself: Each gene name is a mouse one. The read terminates 1 residue before the CDR3 end, so the remaining end is supplied by the germline J gene. Different DNA sequences within this sample yield the same CDR3. The J gene is TRBJ2-3, the V gene TRBV2; tentatively, D is TRBD2 (6 bases). The CDR3 consists of 15 residues. Trimming removed 0 bases from V and 3 bases from J, with 10 bases in between. Germline V gives CDR1 LGHNA, CDR2 YSYQKL. CDR3 DNA, as far as it was read: TGTGCCAGCAGCCAAGAGGGGGGAGGGGCAGAAACGCTGTAT. It codes for CASSQEGGGAETLY. The full CDR3 is CASSQEGGGAETLYF.

For this clone: Genes and germline are mouse. The sequence runs out 1 residue before the end of the CDR3; the remainder is reconstructed from the germline J gene. The rearrangement uses TRBV13-2 and TRBJ1-3, with D perhaps matching TRBD1 (6 bases). CDR1 NNHNN and CDR2 SYGAGS come from the germline V gene (reference sequence). This CDR3 has 15 residues. V was shortened by 2 bases and J by 0 bases, with 9 bases between the two germline ends. The chain's CDR3 is CASGEEDSSGNTLYF. The CDR3 bases that were read are TGTGCCAGCGGTGAGGAGGACAGTTCTGGAAATACGCTCTAT.

Concerning this clone itself: The listed genes are named as in mouse. Read sequence stops 1 residue before the CDR3 end, and the germline J gene provides the missing end. The rearrangement uses TRBV29 and TRBJ2-3, with 10 positions matching TRBD2. V dropped 4 bases and J dropped 0; count of bases not matched to a gene: 7. Germline CDR1 is MSHET and CDR2 is SYDVDS. The length of the CDR3 is 17 residues. The CDR3 sequence: CASSSPGTGASAETLYF. The sequenced CDR3 bases are TGTGCTAGCAGTTCTCCCGGGACTGGGGCTAGTGCAGAAACGCTGTAT.

Worth noting for this clone: Here the gene names and germline are mouse. With the read ending 1 residue before the CDR3 end, the germline J gene is used to fill in that end. The V call is TRBV16, the J call TRBJ2-1; no clear D gene. The CDR3 contains 13 residues. CDR1 and CDR2 from the germline V gene are SGHSA and FRNQAP. V was trimmed by 0 bases and J by 4 bases, leaving 4 bases between them. The CDR3 is CASSLEVYAEQFF. Incomplete CDR3 DNA: TGTGCAAGCAGCTTAGAAGTATATGCTGAGCAGTTC.

Worth noting for this clone: Gene names denote mouse genes. The read ends 1 residue before the CDR3 terminus; that terminus is restored from the germline J gene. The V gene is TRBV14, the J gene TRBJ1-6; D gene uncertain. TRBJ1-6 is an open reading frame, and its role is uncertain. V was trimmed by 2 bases and J by 3 bases, leaving 3 bases between them. The CDR3 extends over 13 amino acids. The germline V gene encodes CDR1 SGHDT and CDR2 FRDEAV. The CDR3 DNA, read in part, is TGTGCCAGCAGTTTGAGCTATAATTCGCCCCTCTAC. Translating gives CASSLSYNSPLY. The CDR3 as a whole reads CASSLSYNSPLYF.

Comments on this clone: The germline and genes are mouse ones. The CDR3 goes on 1 residue after the read ends, and that part is filled in from the germline J gene. The chain employs TRBV3 and TRBJ2-3; 13 nucleotides agree with TRBD2. V was clipped by 5 bases and J by 3 bases; unmatched bases: 5. CDR1 is SNHLY, CDR2 FYNGKV, per germline (reference sequence). The CDR3 consists of 16 residues. CDR3 amino acids: CASSVRTGGAAETLYF. The sequenced part of the CDR3 DNA is TGTGCCAGCAGCGTAAGGACTGGGGGGGCGGCAGAAACGCTGTAT.

On this clone: Mouse names are used for the genes. The read gets to within 1 residue of the CDR3 end, and the germline J gene fills in the rest. This chain connects TRBV19 to TRBJ2-5, with unresolved D. Trimming shortened V by 4 bases and J by 0 bases, and 6 bases separated the two germline ends. The CDR3 runs to 13 residues. Germline CDR1 reads FNHDT; CDR2 reads SITEND (reference sequence). The CDR3 bases that were read are TGTGCCAGCAGTTTGGTTAACCAAGACACCCAGTAC. This sequence encodes CASSLVNQDTQY. The entire CDR3 sequence reads CASSLVNQDTQYF. The whole variable domain, remainder taken from reference TRBV19 and TRBJ2-5, is GGIITQTPKFLIGQEGQKLTLKCQQNFNHDTMYWYRQDSGKGLRLIYYSITENDLQKGDLSEGYDASREKKSSFSLTVTSAQKNEMAVFLCASSLVNQDTQYFGPGTRLLVL.

About this clone: Mouse gene names and germline throughout. This CDR3 is CASSPLGGNTGQLYF. The sequenced part of the CDR3 DNA is TGTGCCAGCAGTCCACTGGGGGGGAACACCGGGCAGCTCTAC. The chain uses TRBV13-3 and TRBJ2-2; TRBD2 matches at 10 bases. The read halts 1 residue ahead of the CDR3 end, with the missing end drawn from the germline J gene. Losses at the gene ends were 4 bases for V and 2 bases for J; bases not matched to a gene: 2. This CDR3 comprises 15 residues. Germline V lookup: CDR1 NNHDY, CDR2 SYVADS.

This clone was picked up a small number of times. Gene labels here are mouse ones. CDR3 DNA, as far as it was read: TGTGCCAGCAGTGAAGGGGGGGGGCGTCTTGAACAGTAC. Protein sequence: CASSEGGGRLEQY. The whole CDR3 protein reads CASSEGGGRLEQYF. The V and J genes are TRBV13-1 and TRBJ2-7; the match to TRBD2 covers 8 bases. Sequencing ends 1 residue short of the CDR3 end; the germline J gene provides the rest. In germline, CDR1 is NSHNY, CDR2 SYGAGN. J was trimmed by 6 bases and V by 2 bases; bases with no gene match: 7. There are 14 residues in the CDR3.

Concerning this clone: Here the gene names and germline are mouse. The read ends 1 residue shy of where the CDR3 ends; the end is completed using the germline J gene. This chain uses TRBV31 with TRBJ1-6, with D maybe TRBD1 (5 bases). TRBJ1-6 is labeled an ORF, and its function is uncertain. The CDR3 consists of 15 residues. The V end lost 0 bases, the J end lost 6 bases, and 12 bases lay between the germline ends. Germline lookup yields CDR1 GKSSPN and CDR2 SITVG. The CDR3 protein is CAWSLPREGNSPLYF. The CDR3 DNA, read in part, is TGTGCCTGGAGTCTTCCCAGGGAGGGTAATTCGCCCCTCTAC.

Note on this clone: Genes and germline come from the mouse. The read falls 1 residue short of the CDR3 end, and the missing part is taken from the germline J gene. The chain has TRBV4 and TRBJ2-7, with D possibly TRBD1 on 6 matching bases. Deletions cut 5 bases from V and 6 bases from J, with 8 bases between. The CDR3 totals 11 residues. Germline CDR1 is LGHDT and CDR2 is YNNKQL (reference sequence). The CDR3 reads CASSNRVEQYF. The covered CDR3 bases are TGTGCCAGCAGCAACAGGGTTGAACAGTAC.

With respect to this clone: Any gene name here is a mouse gene name. With the read ending 1 residue before the CDR3 end, the germline J gene is used to fill in that end. The J gene is TRBJ2-5, the V gene TRBV5; 7 bases are a match to TRBD2. There are 13 residues in the CDR3. V was pared by 2 bases and J by 5 bases, with 1 base of the junction left unmatched. Germline V gene lookup returns CDR1 LGHNA and CDR2 YNLKQL (reference sequence). The CDR3 region is CASSQMGGDTQYF. Partial CDR3 DNA: TGTGCCAGCAGCCAAATGGGGGGAGACACCCAGTAC.

This clone was observed once. Here the gene names and germline are mouse. The read gets to within 1 residue of the CDR3 end, and the germline J gene fills in the rest. The chain recombines TRBV29 with TRBJ1-1, with 7 bases identical to TRBD1. CDR3 length: 14 amino acids. Unmatched junction bases numbered 4, after V lost 6 bases and J lost 0 bases. Germline V gives CDR1 MSHET, CDR2 SYDVDS. Partial CDR3 DNA: TGTGCTAGCAGGTTGACAGGGACAAACACAGAAGTCTTC. It specifies CASRLTGTNTEVF. The whole CDR3 protein is CASRLTGTNTEVFF.

Comments on this clone: Each gene name is a mouse one. The sequence runs out 1 residue before the end of the CDR3; the remainder is reconstructed from the germline J gene. Other DNA sequences within the sample encode an identical CDR3. This chain connects TRBV20 to TRBJ1-1; a weak D match, TRBD1 (5 bases). Germline assignment: CDR1 GFQATS and CDR2 STVNSAI. Trimming took 2 bases from V and 0 from J, leaving 7 bases between them. The CDR3 loop spans 13 amino acids. The CDR3 bases that were read are TGTGGTGCTAGGCCGGGACAGAACACAGAAGTCTTC. This gives the protein CGARPGQNTEVF. The entire CDR3 reads CGARPGQNTEVFF.

Turning to this clone: Genes and germline are mouse. Read coverage stops 1 residue before the CDR3 terminus; the germline J gene supplies the remainder. Other nucleotide sequences in the sample specify the same CDR3. J is TRBJ1-3 and V is TRBV19, with TRBD1 as a possible D gene (6 bases). Germline V gene sequence: CDR1 FNHDT, CDR2 SITEND (reference sequence). The germline V and J ends were trimmed by 5 bases and 1 base, with 10 bases remaining between them. CDR3 length: 14 residues. The CDR3 sequence is CASSTGHSGNTLYF. Incomplete CDR3 DNA: TGTGCCAGCAGCACGGGACACTCTGGAAATACGCTCTAT.

Worth noting for this clone: Genes and germline are mouse. The CDR3 end lies 1 residue beyond the end of the read and is filled in from the germline J gene. This rearrangement joins TRBV12-2 to TRBJ2-4, with D uncertain. The CDR3 contains 11 residues. V was clipped by 6 bases and J by 4 bases, with 7 bases between them. CDR1 is SGHLS, CDR2 HYDKME, per germline. This CDR3 is CASTSENTLYF. CDR3 DNA (partial): TGTGCCAGCACTTCAGAAAACACCTTGTAC.

Of note for this clone: Any gene name here is a mouse gene name. The sequence runs out 1 residue before the end of the CDR3; the remainder is reconstructed from the germline J gene. The V and J genes are TRBV3 and TRBJ2-7, with D perhaps matching TRBD1 (6 bases). Germline V gives CDR1 SNHLY, CDR2 FYNGKV (reference sequence). V was shortened by 3 bases and J by 7 bases, with 10 bases between the two germline ends. The CDR3 loop spans 12 amino acids. This chain's CDR3 is CASSFRGEEQYF. CDR3 DNA (partial): TGTGCCAGCAGCTTCAGGGGCGAGGAACAGTAC.

This clone was observed a single time. Gene names and germline refer to mouse. The read terminates 1 residue before the CDR3 end, so the remaining end is supplied by the germline J gene. This chain joins TRBV1 and TRBJ2-1; 7 nucleotides line up with TRBD1. With 0 bases clipped from V and 3 bases from J, the junction kept 2 bases outside the gene matches. This CDR3 comprises 15 residues. The germline V gene has CDR1 NSQYPW and CDR2 LRSPGD (reference sequence). CDR3 region: CTCSADRDSYAEQFF. The CDR3 bases that were read are TGCACCTGCAGTGCAGATCGGGACAGCTATGCTGAGCAGTTC.